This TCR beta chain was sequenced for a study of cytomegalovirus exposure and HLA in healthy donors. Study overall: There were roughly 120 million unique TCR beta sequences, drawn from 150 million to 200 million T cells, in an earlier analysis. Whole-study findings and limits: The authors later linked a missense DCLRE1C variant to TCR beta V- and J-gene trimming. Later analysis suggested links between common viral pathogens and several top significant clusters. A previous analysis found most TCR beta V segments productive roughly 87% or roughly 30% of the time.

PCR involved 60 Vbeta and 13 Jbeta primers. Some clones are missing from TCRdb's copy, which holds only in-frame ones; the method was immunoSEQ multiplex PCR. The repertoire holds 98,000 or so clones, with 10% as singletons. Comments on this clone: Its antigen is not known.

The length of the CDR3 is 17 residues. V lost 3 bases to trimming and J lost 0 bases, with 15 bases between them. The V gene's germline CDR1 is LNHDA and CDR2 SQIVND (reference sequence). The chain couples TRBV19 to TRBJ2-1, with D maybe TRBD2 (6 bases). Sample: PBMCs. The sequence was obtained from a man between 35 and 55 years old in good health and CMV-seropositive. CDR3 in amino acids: CASSIRVLGSSYNEQFF. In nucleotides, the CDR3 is TGTGCCAGTAGTATCCGGGTCCTCGGGAGCTCCTACAATGAGCAGTTCTTC.